Sequencing of this T cell receptor (beta chain) was carried out in a study of T cell repertoires in cytomegalovirus infection. Study-level background: Shared public TCR beta signatures pointed to both CMV infection and a matching HLA type.

Study-wide results and limits: Carriage of CMV together with the relevant HLA was identifiable through cumulative public TCR beta family frequency. HLA-C-restricted CMV-specific TCR beta clonotypes prevailed in the ex vivo response.

TCRdb independently ran MiXCR on the reads; one entry per CDR3 protein. The table lists hundreds of thousands of distinct CDR3 sequences, around 24% of them singletons. For this clonotype: The antigen is not known.

Germline CDR1 SGHVS, CDR2 FNYEAQ. CDR3 length: 16 amino acids. The ends lost 1 base at V and 6 bases at J; junction bases unmatched: 9. Sequenced sample: CD8+ T cells from PBMCs. The receptor's source is a human donor in good health (CMV status not recorded). Some clones in this sample may be carry-over from other donors' samples. The chain recombines TRBV7-6 with TRBJ2-5; 9 nucleotides match TRBD2. CDR3 nucleotides: TGTGCCAGCAGCTTAGAACCTAGCGGGGTCGTAAAGACCCAGTACTTC. Amino acid sequence: CASSLEPSGVVKTQYF.